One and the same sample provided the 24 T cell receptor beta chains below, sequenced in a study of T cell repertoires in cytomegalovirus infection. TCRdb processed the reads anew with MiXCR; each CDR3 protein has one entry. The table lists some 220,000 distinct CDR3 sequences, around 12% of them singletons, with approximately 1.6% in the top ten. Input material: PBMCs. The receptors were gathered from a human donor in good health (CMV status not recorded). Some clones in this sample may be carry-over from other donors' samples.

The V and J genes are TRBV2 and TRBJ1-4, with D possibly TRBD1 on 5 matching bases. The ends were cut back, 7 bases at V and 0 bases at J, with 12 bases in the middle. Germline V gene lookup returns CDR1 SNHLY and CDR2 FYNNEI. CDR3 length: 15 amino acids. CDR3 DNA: TGTGCCAGCACACCTGGGACTGCAACTAATGAAAAACTGTTTTTT. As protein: CASTPGTATNEKLFF.

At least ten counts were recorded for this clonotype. The chain's CDR3 is CASSLNRPNEQYF. DNA of the CDR3: TGTGCCAGCAGCTTAAACAGGCCAAACGAGCAGTACTTC. This chain uses TRBV7-2 with TRBJ2-7; TRBD1 is a possible D gene (5 bases). From germline, CDR1 is SGHTA and CDR2 FQGNSA. Trimming pared 2 bases from V and 5 bases from J, leaving 10 bases between. This CDR3 is built from 13 residues.

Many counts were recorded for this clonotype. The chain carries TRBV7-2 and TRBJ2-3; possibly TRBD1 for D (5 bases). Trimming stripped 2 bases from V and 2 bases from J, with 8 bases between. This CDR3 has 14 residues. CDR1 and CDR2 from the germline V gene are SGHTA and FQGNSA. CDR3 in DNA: TGTGCCAGCAGCTTACTAGGGGCCACAGATACGCAGTATTTT. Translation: CASSLLGATDTQYF.

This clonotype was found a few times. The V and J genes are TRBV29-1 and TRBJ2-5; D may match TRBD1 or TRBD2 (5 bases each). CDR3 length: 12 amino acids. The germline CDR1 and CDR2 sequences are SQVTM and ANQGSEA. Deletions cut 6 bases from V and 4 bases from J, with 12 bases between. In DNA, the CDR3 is TGCAGCGTAGGTCGTGGGGGAGAGACCCAGTACTTC. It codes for CSVGRGGETQYF.

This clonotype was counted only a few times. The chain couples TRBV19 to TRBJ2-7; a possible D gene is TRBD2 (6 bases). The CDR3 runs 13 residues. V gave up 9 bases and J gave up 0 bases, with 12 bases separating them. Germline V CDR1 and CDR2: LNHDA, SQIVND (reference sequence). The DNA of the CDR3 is TGTGCCAGCCGCGGGACGGCCTCCTACGAGCAGTACTTC. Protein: CASRGTASYEQYF.

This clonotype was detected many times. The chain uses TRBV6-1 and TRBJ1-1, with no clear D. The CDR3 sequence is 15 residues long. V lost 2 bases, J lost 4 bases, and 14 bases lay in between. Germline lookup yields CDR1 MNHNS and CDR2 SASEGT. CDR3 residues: CASSELGEGTTEAFF. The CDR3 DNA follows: TGTGCCAGCAGTGAACTGGGAGAGGGTACCACTGAAGCTTTCTTT.

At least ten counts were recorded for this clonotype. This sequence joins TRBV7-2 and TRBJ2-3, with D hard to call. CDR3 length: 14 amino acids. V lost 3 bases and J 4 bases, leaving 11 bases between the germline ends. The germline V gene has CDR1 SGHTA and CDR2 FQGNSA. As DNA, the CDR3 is TGTGCCAGCAGCTTCGCCCGGAGCGCAGATACGCAGTATTTT. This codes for CASSFARSADTQYF.

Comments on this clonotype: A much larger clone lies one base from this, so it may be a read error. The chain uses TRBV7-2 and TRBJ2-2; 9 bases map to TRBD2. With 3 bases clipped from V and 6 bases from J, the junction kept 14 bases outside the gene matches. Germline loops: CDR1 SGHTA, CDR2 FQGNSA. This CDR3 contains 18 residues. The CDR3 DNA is TGTGCCAGCAGCTTCTCGCGGGGGGGGGTTACCCTTCCCGGGGAGCTGTTTTTT. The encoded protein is CASSFSRGGVTLPGELFF.

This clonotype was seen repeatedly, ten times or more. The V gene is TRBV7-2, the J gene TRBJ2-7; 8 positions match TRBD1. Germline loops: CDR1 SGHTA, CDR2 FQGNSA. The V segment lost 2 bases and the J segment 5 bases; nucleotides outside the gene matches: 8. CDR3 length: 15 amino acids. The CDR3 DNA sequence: TGTGCCAGCAGCTTACAAACAGGGGGGATTAACGAGCAGTACTTC. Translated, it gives CASSLQTGGINEQYF.

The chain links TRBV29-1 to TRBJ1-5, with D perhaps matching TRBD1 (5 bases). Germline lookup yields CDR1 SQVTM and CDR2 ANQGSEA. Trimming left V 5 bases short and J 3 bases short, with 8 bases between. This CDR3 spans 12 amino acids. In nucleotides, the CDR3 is TGCAGCGTTTCGGACAACAATCAGCCCCAGCATTTT. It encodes CSVSDNNQPQHF. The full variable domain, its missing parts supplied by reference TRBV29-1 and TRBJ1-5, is SAVISQKPSRDICQRGTSLTIQCQVDSQVTMMFWYRQQPGQSLTLIATANQGSEATYESGFVIDKFPISRPNLTFSTLTVSNMSPEDSSIYLCSVSDNNQPQHFGDGTRLSIL.

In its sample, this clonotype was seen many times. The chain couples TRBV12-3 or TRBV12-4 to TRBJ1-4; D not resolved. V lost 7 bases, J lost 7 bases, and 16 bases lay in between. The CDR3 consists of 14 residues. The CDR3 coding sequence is TGTGCCAGCACCAGGACCCCGGGCGGTGAAAAACTGTTTTTT. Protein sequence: CASTRTPGGEKLFF.

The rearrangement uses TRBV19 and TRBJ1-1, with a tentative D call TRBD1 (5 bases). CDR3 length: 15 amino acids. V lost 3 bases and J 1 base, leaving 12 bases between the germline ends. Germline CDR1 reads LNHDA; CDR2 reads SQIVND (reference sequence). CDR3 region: CASSILGAGNTEAFF. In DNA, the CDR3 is TGTGCCAGTAGTATTCTAGGGGCCGGGAACACTGAAGCTTTCTTT. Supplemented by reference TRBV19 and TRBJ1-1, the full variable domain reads DGGITQSPKYLFRKEGQNVTLSCEQNLNHDAMYWYRQDPGQGLRLIYYSQIVNDFQKGDIAEGYSVSREKKESFPLTVTSAQKNPTAFYLCASSILGAGNTEAFFGQGTRLTVV.

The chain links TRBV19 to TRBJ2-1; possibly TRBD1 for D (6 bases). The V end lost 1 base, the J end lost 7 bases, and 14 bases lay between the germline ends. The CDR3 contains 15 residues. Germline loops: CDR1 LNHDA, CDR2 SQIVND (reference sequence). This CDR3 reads CASSIVGGGENEQFF. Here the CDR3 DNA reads TGTGCCAGTAGTATAGTAGGGGGTGGTGAAAATGAGCAGTTCTTC.

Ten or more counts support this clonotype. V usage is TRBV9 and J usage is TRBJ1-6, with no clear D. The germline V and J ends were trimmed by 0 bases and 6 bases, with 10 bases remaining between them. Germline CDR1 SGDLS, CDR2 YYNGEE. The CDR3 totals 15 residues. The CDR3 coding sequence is TGTGCCAGCAGCGTAGGGGAGACACCTAATTCACCCCTCCACTTT. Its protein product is CASSVGETPNSPLHF.

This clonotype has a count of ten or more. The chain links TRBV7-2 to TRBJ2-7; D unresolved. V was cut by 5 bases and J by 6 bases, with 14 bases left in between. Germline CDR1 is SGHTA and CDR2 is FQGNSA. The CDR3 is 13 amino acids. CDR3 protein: CASSQNTNAEQYF. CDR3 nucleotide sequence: TGTGCCAGCAGCCAAAACACCAATGCCGAGCAGTACTTC.

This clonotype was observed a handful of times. CDR3 amino acids: CASSSLTGGRSYEQYF. CDR3 DNA sequence: TGTGCCAGCAGTTCTCTCACGGGCGGGAGATCCTACGAGCAGTACTTC. The chain has TRBV6-2 or TRBV6-3 and TRBJ2-7; TRBD2 matches 7 bases. The V gene's germline CDR1 is MNHEY and CDR2 SVGEGT. The CDR3 spans 16 residues. The V gene end was trimmed by 4 bases and the J gene end by 1 base; junction bases not matched to a gene: 10.

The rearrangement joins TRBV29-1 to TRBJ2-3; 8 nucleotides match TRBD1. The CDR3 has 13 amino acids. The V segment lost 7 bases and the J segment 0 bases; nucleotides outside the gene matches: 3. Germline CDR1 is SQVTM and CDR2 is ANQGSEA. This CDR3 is CSARTGSTDTQYF. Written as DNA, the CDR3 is TGCAGCGCTAGGACAGGGAGCACAGATACGCAGTATTTT.

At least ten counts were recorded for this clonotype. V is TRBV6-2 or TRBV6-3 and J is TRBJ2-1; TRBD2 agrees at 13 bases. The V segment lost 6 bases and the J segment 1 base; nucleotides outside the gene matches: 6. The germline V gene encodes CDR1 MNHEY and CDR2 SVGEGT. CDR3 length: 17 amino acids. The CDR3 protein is CASSSQTSGGSYNEQFF. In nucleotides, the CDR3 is TGTGCCAGCAGCTCTCAGACTAGCGGGGGGTCCTACAATGAGCAGTTCTTC.

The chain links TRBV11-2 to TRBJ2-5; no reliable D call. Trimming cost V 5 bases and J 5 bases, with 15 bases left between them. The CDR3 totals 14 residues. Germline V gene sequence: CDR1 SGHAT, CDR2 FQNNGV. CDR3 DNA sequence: TGTGCCAGCAGCCCTAGTCCCGGAAGGGAGACCCAGTACTTC. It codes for CASSPSPGRETQYF.

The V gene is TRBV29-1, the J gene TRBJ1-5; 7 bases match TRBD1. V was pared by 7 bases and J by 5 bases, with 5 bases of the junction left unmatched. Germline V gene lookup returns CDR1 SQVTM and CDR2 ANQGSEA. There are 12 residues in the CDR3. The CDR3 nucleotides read TGCAGCGCCAGACAGGGCGATCAGCCCCAGCATTTT. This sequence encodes CSARQGDQPQHF. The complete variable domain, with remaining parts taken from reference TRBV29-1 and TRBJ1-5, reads SAVISQKPSRDICQRGTSLTIQCQVDSQVTMMFWYRQQPGQSLTLIATANQGSEATYESGFVIDKFPISRPNLTFSTLTVSNMSPEDSSIYLCSARQGDQPQHFGDGTRLSIL.

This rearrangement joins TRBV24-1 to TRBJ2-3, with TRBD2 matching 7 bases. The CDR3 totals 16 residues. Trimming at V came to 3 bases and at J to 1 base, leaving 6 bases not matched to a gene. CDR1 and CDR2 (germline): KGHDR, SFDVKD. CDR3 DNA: TGTGCCACCAGTGATCGACTAGCCGGTGGCACAGATACGCAGTATTTT. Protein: CATSDRLAGGTDTQYF.

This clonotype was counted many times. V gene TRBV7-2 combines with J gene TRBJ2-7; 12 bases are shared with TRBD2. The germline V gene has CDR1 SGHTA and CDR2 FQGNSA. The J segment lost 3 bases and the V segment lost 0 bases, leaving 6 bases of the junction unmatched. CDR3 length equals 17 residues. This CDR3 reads CASSLAVTSGGSYEQYF. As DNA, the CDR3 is TGTGCCAGCAGCTTAGCGGTGACTAGCGGGGGTAGCTACGAGCAGTACTTC.

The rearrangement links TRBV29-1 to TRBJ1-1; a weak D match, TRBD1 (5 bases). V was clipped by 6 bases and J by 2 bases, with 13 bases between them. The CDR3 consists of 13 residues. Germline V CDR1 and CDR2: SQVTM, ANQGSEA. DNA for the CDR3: TGCAGCGTGAGGGGATTAAGAAACACTGAAGCTTTCTTT. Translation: CSVRGLRNTEAFF. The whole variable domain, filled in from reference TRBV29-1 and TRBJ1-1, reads SAVISQKPSRDICQRGTSLTIQCQVDSQVTMMFWYRQQPGQSLTLIATANQGSEATYESGFVIDKFPISRPNLTFSTLTVSNMSPEDSSIYLCSVRGLRNTEAFFGQGTRLTVV.

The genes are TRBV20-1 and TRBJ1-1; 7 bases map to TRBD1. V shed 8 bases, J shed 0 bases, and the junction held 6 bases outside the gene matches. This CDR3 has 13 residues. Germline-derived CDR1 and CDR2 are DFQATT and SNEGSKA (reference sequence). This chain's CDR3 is CSTPGQLNTEAFF. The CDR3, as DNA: TGCAGTACCCCGGGACAGTTGAACACTGAAGCTTTCTTT.